This T cell receptor (beta chain) was documented in a study of blood T cells in healthy people across ages. Per sample, a minimum of 6.5 million PBMCs were isolated. Per the germline V gene, CDR1 is SGHRS and CDR2 is YFSETQ. This CDR3 is built from 15 residues. A second PCR, run for about 7 to 11 cycles, used a sample-barcoded 5' primer plus a J-beta primer mix. TCRdb recomputed calls from the 5' RACE reads with MiXCR, one row per CDR3 protein. Here the sample spans under 2 million distinct CDR3 sequences, around 35% being singletons. Of note for this clonotype: Antigen specificity is unknown. One end of the junction is discordant with germline, which a read error may explain.

Findings and caveats of the study: Researchers judged that diversity estimates from one million T cells fell short of true values. Among long-lived donors, naive CD4+ cells were more numerous and diversity higher than in aged donors.

The rearrangement uses TRBV5-1 and TRBJ2-2; D possibly matches TRBD1 or TRBD2 (5 bases each). Sequencing used blood. The clonotype comes from a woman under 40 in good health. For the CDR3, the DNA is TGCGTCAGCAAGAGGGGAGAGGCGAACACCGGGGAGCTGTTTTTT. Its translation is CVSKRGEANTGELFF.